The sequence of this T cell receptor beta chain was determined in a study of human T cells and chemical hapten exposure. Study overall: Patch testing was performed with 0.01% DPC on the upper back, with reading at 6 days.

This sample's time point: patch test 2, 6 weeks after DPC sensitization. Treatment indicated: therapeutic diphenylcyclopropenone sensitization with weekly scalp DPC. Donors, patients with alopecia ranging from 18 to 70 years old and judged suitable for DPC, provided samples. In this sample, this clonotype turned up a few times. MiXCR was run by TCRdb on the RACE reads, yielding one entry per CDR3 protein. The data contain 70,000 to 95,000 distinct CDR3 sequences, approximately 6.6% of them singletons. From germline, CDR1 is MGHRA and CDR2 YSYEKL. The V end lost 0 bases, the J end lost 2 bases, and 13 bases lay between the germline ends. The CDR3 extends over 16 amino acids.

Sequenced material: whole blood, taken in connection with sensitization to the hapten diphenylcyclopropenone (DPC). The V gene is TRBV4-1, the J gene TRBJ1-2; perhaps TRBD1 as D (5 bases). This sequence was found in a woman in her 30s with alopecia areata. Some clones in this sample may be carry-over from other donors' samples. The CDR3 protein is CASSQEGPGRNYGYTF. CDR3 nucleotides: TGCGCCAGCAGCCAAGAAGGCCCGGGACGGAACTATGGCTACACCTTC.